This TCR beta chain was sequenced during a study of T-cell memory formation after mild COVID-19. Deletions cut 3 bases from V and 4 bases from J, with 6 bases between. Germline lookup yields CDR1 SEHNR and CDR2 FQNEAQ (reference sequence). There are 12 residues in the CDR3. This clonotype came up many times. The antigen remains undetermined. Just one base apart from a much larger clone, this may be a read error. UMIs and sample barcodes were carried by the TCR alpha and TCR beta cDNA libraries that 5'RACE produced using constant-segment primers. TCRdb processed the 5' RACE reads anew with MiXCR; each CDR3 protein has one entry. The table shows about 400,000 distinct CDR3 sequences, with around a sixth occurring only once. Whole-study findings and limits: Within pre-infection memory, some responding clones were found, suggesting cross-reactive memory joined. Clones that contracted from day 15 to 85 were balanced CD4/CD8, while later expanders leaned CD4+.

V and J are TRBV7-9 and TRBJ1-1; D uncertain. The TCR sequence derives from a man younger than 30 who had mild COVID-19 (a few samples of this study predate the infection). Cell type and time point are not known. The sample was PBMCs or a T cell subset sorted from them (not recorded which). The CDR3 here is CASSFQATEAFF. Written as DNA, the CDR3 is TGTGCCAGCAGCTTCCAGGCCACTGAAGCTTTCTTT.